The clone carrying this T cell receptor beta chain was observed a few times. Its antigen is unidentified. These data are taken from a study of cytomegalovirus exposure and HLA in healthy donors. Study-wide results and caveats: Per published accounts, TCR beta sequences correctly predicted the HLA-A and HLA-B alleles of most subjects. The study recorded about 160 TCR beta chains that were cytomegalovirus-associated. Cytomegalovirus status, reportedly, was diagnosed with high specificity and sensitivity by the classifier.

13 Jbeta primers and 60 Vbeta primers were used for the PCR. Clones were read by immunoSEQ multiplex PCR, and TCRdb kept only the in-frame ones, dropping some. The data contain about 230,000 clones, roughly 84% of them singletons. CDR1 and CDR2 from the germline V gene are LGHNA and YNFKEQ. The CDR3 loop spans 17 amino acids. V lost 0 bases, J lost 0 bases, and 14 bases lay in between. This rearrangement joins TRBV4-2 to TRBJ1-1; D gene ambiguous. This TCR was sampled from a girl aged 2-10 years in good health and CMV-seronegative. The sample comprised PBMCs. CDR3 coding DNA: TGTGCCAGCAGCCAAGATCTCGGCAGGCTCATGAACACTGAAGCTTTCTTT. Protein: CASSQDLGRLMNTEAFF.